The rows below give T cell receptor beta chains drawn from one sample of a study of spatial heterogeneity in lung cancer. Via MiXCR, TCRdb re-called the 5' RACE reads, giving one row per CDR3 protein. The sample lists about 39,000 distinct CDR3 sequences; around 5.8% were seen once. The input for sequencing was PBMCs, taken at surgery. These receptor sequences come from a male donor with early-stage non-small cell lung cancer. Each CDR3 is given with its conserved first and last residue. A D gene is named only where the DNA matches it firmly. Clone size appears in some rows only: once, few, many, or a class for an expanded clone.

j_call | d_call | cdr3_length | clone_size | v_call | cdr3_nt | cdr3_aa
TRBJ2-3 | - | 13 | - | TRBV6-5 | TGTGCCAGCAGTTACGGCTACCCCAAGGAACAGTATTTT | CASSYGYPKEQYF
TRBJ1-1 | TRBD1 | 15 | - | TRBV5-1 | TGCGCCAGCAGCAGTTTACAGGGGATGAACACTGAAGCTTTCTTT | CASSSLQGMNTEAFF
TRBJ1-3 | - | 15 | - | TRBV12-3/TRBV12-4 | TGTGCCAGCACTAAAAGCGGTACCGGGGGAAACACCATATATTTT | CASTKSGTGGNTIYF
TRBJ2-2 | - | 14 | many | TRBV6-2/TRBV6-3 | TGTGCCAGCTTCTTCAGGAGGAACACCGGGGAGCTGTTTTTT | CASFFRRNTGELFF
TRBJ1-2 | - | 11 | many | TRBV28 | TGTGCCAGTAAGCGTCAAGTCGGCTACACCTTC | CASKRQVGYTF
TRBJ2-1 | TRBD1 | 15 | - | TRBV20-1 | TGCAGTGCTAGAGGGGACAGGGCGGACTACAATGAGCAGTTCTTC | CSARGDRADYNEQFF
TRBJ1-1 | - | 13 | many | TRBV29-1 | TGCAGCGTCAAACAGGGAATGTTTACTGAAGCTTTCTTT | CSVKQGMFTEAFF
TRBJ2-1 | TRBD2 | 15 | many | TRBV2 | TGTGCCAGCAGTGGCGCGGGGGGGCGTTACAATGAGCAGTTCTTC | CASSGAGGRYNEQFF
TRBJ2-1 | - | 14 | - | TRBV20-1 | TGCAGTGCTAGGTCACGGCTCACCTACAATGAGCAGTTCTTC | CSARSRLTYNEQFF
TRBJ2-2 | - | 15 | - | TRBV18 | TGTGCCAGCTCACCAGCAGGGTCCAACACCGGGGAGCTGTTTTTT | CASSPAGSNTGELFF
TRBJ2-7 | - | 13 | - | TRBV2 | TGTGCCAGCAGCCCCCCAGGAGCCTACGAGCAGTACTTC | CASSPPGAYEQYF
TRBJ2-7 | - | 16 | - | TRBV6-5 | TGTGCCAGCAGCCAAGCCCCCACTCGCCAACCCTACGAGCAGTACTTC | CASSQAPTRQPYEQYF
TRBJ2-1 | TRBD2 | 14 | few | TRBV28 | TGTGCCAGCAGTCCCGGGGGGGCGGGCAATGAGCAGTTCTTC | CASSPGGAGNEQFF
TRBJ2-3 | TRBD2 | 17 | few | TRBV30 | TGTGCCTGGAGTGTACGTATTAGCGGGGGCCCCACAGATACGCAGTATTTT | CAWSVRISGGPTDTQYF
TRBJ2-1 | - | 13 | many | TRBV29-1 | TGCAGCGTTGATGGGTGGGGGGCCCGGAAGCAGTTCTTC | CSVDGWGARKQFF
TRBJ1-2 | TRBD1 | 13 | many | TRBV29-1 | TGCAGCGTTGAGTCACAGGGGGCCCTTGGCTACACCTTC | CSVESQGALGYTF
TRBJ2-4 | - | 15 | many | TRBV3-1 | TGTGCCAGCAGCCAAGTCTCACAGAGAAAAAACATTCAGTACTTC | CASSQVSQRKNIQYF
TRBJ1-4 | - | 16 | - | TRBV12-3/TRBV12-4 | TGTGCCAGCAGTTTGTCCCGGGCCCGATTAAATGAAAAACTGTTTTTT | CASSLSRARLNEKLFF
TRBJ1-4 | TRBD1 | 14 | - | TRBV7-2 | TGTGCCAGCACCCTCAGGGGGCATGGTGAAAAACTGTTTTTT | CASTLRGHGEKLFF
TRBJ2-3 | - | 12 | many | TRBV2 | TGTGCCAGCAGCTCTTACGGCGATACGCAGTATTTT | CASSSYGDTQYF
TRBJ1-5 | - | 13 | - | TRBV29-1 | TGCAGCGTTGCAGGGGTTAGCAATCAGCCCCAGCATTTT | CSVAGVSNQPQHF
TRBJ1-2 | - | 15 | many | TRBV5-1 | TGCGCCAGCAGTCAACAATGGGGGGGGGACTATGGCTACACCTTC | CASSQQWGGDYGYTF
TRBJ2-5 | - | 15 | - | TRBV18 | TGTGCCAGCTCACCACCAACAGGGGGGGCAGAGACCCAGTACTTC | CASSPPTGGAETQYF